These T cell receptor beta chains were read from a single sample in a study of blood T cell repertoires in COVID-19. Libraries were prepared by immunoSEQ multiplex PCR; TCRdb keeps only in-frame clonotypes and omits some of them. Of approximately 120,000 clones listed, roughly 86% were seen once; the top ten hold about 5.4%. Specimen: peripheral blood. The receptors come from a human donor in a cohort sampled during active COVID-19. Each CDR3 is given with its conserved first and last residue. D genes are given only for firm matches. Rows give clone size only sometimes, using once, few, many, or a class for an expanded clone.

v_gene: TRBV7-3
abundance: .
d_gene: TRBD2
j_gene: TRBJ2-1
CDR3nt: TGTGCCAGCAGCTCCCCGACTAGCGGGAGGACCTACAATGAGCAGTTCTTC
CDR3aa: CASSSPTSGRTYNEQFF

v_gene: TRBV7-2
abundance: .
d_gene: TRBD2
j_gene: TRBJ2-1
CDR3nt: TGTGCCAGCAGCTCAAGACGGCTAGCGGGGGCCAATGAGCAGTTCTTC
CDR3aa: CASSSRRLAGANEQFF

v_gene: TRBV28
abundance: .
d_gene: .
j_gene: TRBJ1-4
CDR3nt: TGTGCCAGCTGGGGGGTTAATAATGAAAAACTGTTTTTT
CDR3aa: CASWGVNNEKLFF

v_gene: TRBV19
abundance: .
d_gene: TRBD1
j_gene: TRBJ2-2
CDR3nt: TGTGCCAGTAGTACAATGCACCCCGGGACAGGGGGCGTCGGGGAGCTGTTTTTT
CDR3aa: CASSTMHPGTGGVGELFF

v_gene: TRBV30
abundance: .
d_gene: TRBD2
j_gene: TRBJ2-1
CDR3nt: TGTGCCTGGAGTGTAGATAGCGGGAGGATGTACAATGAGCAGTTCTTC
CDR3aa: CAWSVDSGRMYNEQFF

v_gene: TRBV27
abundance: .
d_gene: TRBD2
j_gene: TRBJ2-1
CDR3nt: TGTGCCAGCAGTTCCCCGGGACTAGCGAACAATGAGCAGTTCTTC
CDR3aa: CASSSPGLANNEQFF

v_gene: TRBV5-1
abundance: .
d_gene: TRBD2
j_gene: TRBJ2-3
CDR3nt: TGCGCCAGCAGCTTGGGGGGACTAGCAAATACGCAGTATTTT
CDR3aa: CASSLGGLANTQYF

v_gene: TRBV20-1
abundance: .
d_gene: .
j_gene: TRBJ1-1
CDR3nt: TGCAGTGCCGTCCGGGGTGAAGCTTTCTTT
CDR3aa: CSAVRGEAFF

v_gene: TRBV10-3
abundance: .
d_gene: TRBD2
j_gene: TRBJ2-7
CDR3nt: TGTGCCATCACATCTAGCGGGAGTTCCGACGAGCAGTACTTC
CDR3aa: CAITSSGSSDEQYF

v_gene: TRBV5-6
abundance: .
d_gene: TRBD2
j_gene: TRBJ2-5
CDR3nt: TGTGCCAGCAGCTTAGGATTGGCGGGAGGTCAAGAGACCCAGTACTTC
CDR3aa: CASSLGLAGGQETQYF

v_gene: TRBV25-1
abundance: once
d_gene: .
j_gene: TRBJ2-4
CDR3nt: TGTGCCAGCAGTGAGGACAGACTCTTAAACATTCAGTACTTC
CDR3aa: CASSEDRLLNIQYF

v_gene: TRBV2
abundance: .
d_gene: TRBD2
j_gene: TRBJ2-5
CDR3nt: TGTGCCAGCAGTGAAACGGCGGGAGAAGAGACCCAGTACTTC
CDR3aa: CASSETAGEETQYF

v_gene: TRBV5-5
abundance: .
d_gene: .
j_gene: TRBJ1-5
CDR3nt: TGTGCCAGCAGCTTGATCTCCCCGGCGGGTACTAATCAGCCCCAGCATTTT
CDR3aa: CASSLISPAGTNQPQHF

v_gene: TRBV11-3
abundance: .
d_gene: .
j_gene: TRBJ2-7
CDR3nt: TGTGCCAGCAGCTCCGGAGGTACGGGCGAGCAGTACTTC
CDR3aa: CASSSGGTGEQYF

v_gene: TRBV27
abundance: .
d_gene: TRBD1
j_gene: TRBJ2-2
CDR3nt: TGTGCCAGCAGTTTAAGGGGGCGCGGCGGGGAGCTGTTTTTT
CDR3aa: CASSLRGRGGELFF

v_gene: TRBV29-1
abundance: .
d_gene: TRBD2
j_gene: TRBJ2-1
CDR3nt: TGCAGCGTCCAGACTAGCGGGAACGGTGAGCAGTTCTTC
CDR3aa: CSVQTSGNGEQFF

v_gene: TRBV27
abundance: once
d_gene: .
j_gene: TRBJ1-1
CDR3nt: TGTGCCAGCAGTTTCTCGGTGATGAACACTGAAGCTTTCTTT
CDR3aa: CASSFSVMNTEAFF

v_gene: TRBV5-4
abundance: .
d_gene: .
j_gene: TRBJ1-4
CDR3nt: TGTGCCAGCAGCTTCTCAGGGCCTGGTGAAAAACTGTTTTTT
CDR3aa: CASSFSGPGEKLFF

v_gene: TRBV28
abundance: few
d_gene: .
j_gene: TRBJ1-3
CDR3nt: TGTGCCAGCAGTTCCCTAGCAGGGGCTGGAAACACCATATATTTT
CDR3aa: CASSSLAGAGNTIYF

v_gene: TRBV5-1
abundance: .
d_gene: TRBD1
j_gene: TRBJ2-1
CDR3nt: TGCGCCAGCAGTTCAGACCCGTCCGGGACAGGGCCCTACAATGAGCAGTTCTTC
CDR3aa: CASSSDPSGTGPYNEQFF

v_gene: TRBV5-4
abundance: .
d_gene: .
j_gene: TRBJ2-1
CDR3nt: TGTGCCAGCAGCTTAGTCGCGGACTCCTACAATGAGCAGTTCTTC
CDR3aa: CASSLVADSYNEQFF

v_gene: TRBV4-3
abundance: .
d_gene: .
j_gene: TRBJ2-6
CDR3nt: TGCGCCAGCAGCCAGATGCTCATGAGGGGGGCCAACGTCCTGACTTTC
CDR3aa: CASSQMLMRGANVLTF

v_gene: TRBV20-1
abundance: .
d_gene: .
j_gene: TRBJ2-6
CDR3nt: TGCAGTGCTAGTCAGGGTCTCTCTGGGGCCAACGTCCTGACTTTC
CDR3aa: CSASQGLSGANVLTF

v_gene: TRBV2
abundance: .
d_gene: .
j_gene: TRBJ2-1
CDR3nt: TGTGCCAGCAGTAAATTACAGCCCTTCTCCTACAATGAGCAGTTCTTC
CDR3aa: CASSKLQPFSYNEQFF

v_gene: TRBV19
abundance: .
d_gene: TRBD1
j_gene: TRBJ1-3
CDR3nt: TGTGCCAGTAGTCCCCGGACAGGGGGCAGCGTCGGCGGAAACACCATATATTTT
CDR3aa: CASSPRTGGSVGGNTIYF

v_gene: TRBV7-9
abundance: .
d_gene: TRBD2
j_gene: TRBJ2-3
CDR3nt: TGTGCCAGCAGCTTAGATATAGCGGGAGGCCTTTCACGCACAGATACGCAGTATTTT
CDR3aa: CASSLDIAGGLSRTDTQYF

v_gene: TRBV28
abundance: .
d_gene: .
j_gene: TRBJ2-5
CDR3nt: TGTGCCAGCAGTTTAAATTGGGGCAGCCAAGAGACCCAGTACTTC
CDR3aa: CASSLNWGSQETQYF

v_gene: TRBV15
abundance: .
d_gene: .
j_gene: TRBJ2-4
CDR3nt: TGTGCCACCAGCAGGAGGACAGCGGAGAACATTCAGTACTTC
CDR3aa: CATSRRTAENIQYF

v_gene: TRBV5-1
abundance: few
d_gene: TRBD1
j_gene: TRBJ1-2
CDR3nt: TGCGCCAGCAGCCCAGGACAGGGGACGCAAGATGGCTACACCTTC
CDR3aa: CASSPGQGTQDGYTF

v_gene: TRBV2
abundance: .
d_gene: TRBD1
j_gene: TRBJ1-1
CDR3nt: TGTGCCAGCAGTGATCTCACCATGGGACAGGGGCCGAGCACTGAAGCTTTCTTT
CDR3aa: CASSDLTMGQGPSTEAFF

v_gene: TRBV19
abundance: .
d_gene: TRBD1
j_gene: TRBJ1-3
CDR3nt: TGTGCCACCGGGGACAGGTCTACTGGAAACACCATATATTTT
CDR3aa: CATGDRSTGNTIYF

v_gene: TRBV19
abundance: .
d_gene: .
j_gene: TRBJ2-2
CDR3nt: TGTGCCAGTAGTATTATCGGGGAGCTGTTTTTT
CDR3aa: CASSIIGELFF

v_gene: TRBV7-2
abundance: .
d_gene: TRBD2
j_gene: TRBJ2-3
CDR3nt: TGTGCCAGCAGCTTAGCGGGGACTAGCGGGAGGAGTAGGACAGATACGCAGTATTTT
CDR3aa: CASSLAGTSGRSRTDTQYF

v_gene: TRBV4-1
abundance: .
d_gene: .
j_gene: TRBJ1-3
CDR3nt: TGCGCCAGCAGCCGCCCCAGGATGGACTCTGGAAACACCATATATTTT
CDR3aa: CASSRPRMDSGNTIYF

v_gene: TRBV7-9
abundance: once
d_gene: .
j_gene: TRBJ1-4
CDR3nt: TGTGCCAGCAGCTTAGTCCGGACAGCAACTAATGAAAAACTGTTTTTT
CDR3aa: CASSLVRTATNEKLFF

v_gene: TRBV5-6
abundance: .
d_gene: .
j_gene: TRBJ2-7
CDR3nt: TGTGCCAGCAGCTTGCTTTTTGAGCAGTACTTC
CDR3aa: CASSLLFEQYF

v_gene: TRBV6-6
abundance: .
d_gene: TRBD2
j_gene: TRBJ2-2
CDR3nt: TGTGCCAGCAGCGCGGGACTAGAAGCTGGCGGGGAGCTGTTTTTT
CDR3aa: CASSAGLEAGGELFF

v_gene: TRBV9
abundance: .
d_gene: .
j_gene: TRBJ2-1
CDR3nt: TGTGCCAGCAGGGCCTGGGGTGGAGAGGGTCACAATGAGCAGTTCTTC
CDR3aa: CASRAWGGEGHNEQFF

v_gene: TRBV28
abundance: .
d_gene: .
j_gene: TRBJ1-1
CDR3nt: TGTGCCAGCAGCCCTGCCCAGGGGAGAAGCACTGAAGCTTTCTTT
CDR3aa: CASSPAQGRSTEAFF

v_gene: TRBV4-3
abundance: .
d_gene: .
j_gene: TRBJ2-7
CDR3nt: TGCGCCAGCAGCCAAAGCATTGGACTCTCCTACGAGCAGTACTTC
CDR3aa: CASSQSIGLSYEQYF